Following are 24 T cell receptor beta chains from one sample sequenced in a study of graft-versus-host responses after intestinal transplantation. The repertoire was sequenced with immunoSEQ multiplex PCR; TCRdb's copy has only in-frame clones and lacks some. The sample carries 14,000 or so clones, 25% to 40% recorded once. The specimen comprised alloreactive CD4+ T cells from a mixed lymphocyte reaction culture, sampled before intestinal transplant. Subset in this sample: CFSE-low proliferating T cells sorted from roughly six-day pre-transplant mixed lymphocyte reaction (GvH or HvG direction). Receptors were obtained from a human patient who received an intestinal transplant.

The rearrangement joins TRBV27 to TRBJ1-6; 8 bases are a match to TRBD1. Germline V gene data show CDR1 as MNHEY and CDR2 as SMNVEV (reference sequence). V shed 5 bases and J 14 bases; nucleotides not matched to a gene: 11. The CDR3 runs to 14 residues. The CDR3 DNA follows: TGTGCCAGCAGTCGACAGGGGCGTCGAGAGGCCCTCCACTTT. It translates to CASSRQGRREALHF.

The chain uses TRBV5-1 and TRBJ1-4, with D possibly being TRBD1 (5 bases). V was cut by 2 bases and J by 7 bases, with 12 bases left in between. CDR1 is SGHRS, CDR2 YFSETQ, per germline. The CDR3 runs to 14 residues. For the CDR3, the DNA is TGCGCCAGCAGCTTCGGGACCGGACTTGAAAAACTGTTTTTT. Protein sequence: CASSFGTGLEKLFF.

V usage is TRBV28 and J usage is TRBJ1-5; weak D call: TRBD1 (5 bases). V was clipped by 5 bases and J by 3 bases, with 14 bases between them. There are 15 residues in the CDR3. CDR1 and CDR2 from the germline V gene are MDHEN and SYDVKM. The CDR3 here is CASSLQSGYNQPQHF. DNA for the CDR3: TGTGCCAGCAGTCTACAATCAGGGTACAATCAGCCCCAGCATTTT. Based on the CDR3 plus reference TRBV28 and TRBJ1-5, the full variable domain is DVKVTQSSRYLVKRTGEKVFLECVQDMDHENMFWYRQDPGLGLRLIYFSYDVKMKEKGDIPEGYSVSREKKERFSLILESASTNQTSMYLCASSLQSGYNQPQHFGDGTRLSIL.

The chain carries TRBV6-5 and TRBJ2-1; a weak D match, TRBD2 (5 bases). V was cut by 5 bases and J by 2 bases, with 13 bases left in between. This CDR3 spans 15 amino acids. In germline, CDR1 is MNHEY, CDR2 SVGAGI. The CDR3 is CASSKLGDPYNEQFF. The CDR3 DNA reads as TGTGCCAGCAGTAAGCTCGGGGATCCCTACAATGAGCAGTTCTTC.

The rearrangement uses TRBV23-1 and TRBJ2-1; 9 positions agree with TRBD2. TRBV23-1 is marked as an open reading frame, function uncertain. The CDR3 covers 15 residues. V trimming: 3 bases; J trimming: 7 bases; junction bases outside the gene matches: 7. CDR3 amino acids: CASSHLAGFENEQFF. DNA for the CDR3: TGCGCCAGCAGTCACCTAGCGGGGTTTGAGAATGAGCAGTTCTTC.

This clone was counted between two and nine times. The chain joins TRBV28 to TRBJ2-7; D could derive from TRBD1 or TRBD2 (5 bases each). The V and J ends lost 2 bases and 5 bases respectively, with 13 bases between them. The CDR3 loop spans 14 amino acids. The germline V gene has CDR1 MDHEN and CDR2 SYDVKM. The DNA for the CDR3 is TGTGCCAGCAGTTTAACCGGGGACCCAGACGAGCAGTACTTC. Translated, it gives CASSLTGDPDEQYF.

The chain uses TRBV6-6 and TRBJ2-7; 7 positions match TRBD1. V shed 6 bases, J shed 5 bases, and the junction held 13 bases outside the gene matches. CDR1 and CDR2 (germline): MNHNY, SVGAGI (reference sequence). The CDR3 runs 15 residues. CDR3 in amino acids: CASRGQDRIDNEQYF. In DNA, the CDR3 is TGTGCCAGCAGAGGTCAGGACAGGATAGATAACGAGCAGTACTTC.

This clone was seen a handful of times. The chain carries TRBV7-9 and TRBJ2-3; 7 positions agree with TRBD2. CDR3 length: 15 amino acids. Germline lookup yields CDR1 SEHNR and CDR2 FQNEAQ (reference sequence). Trimming cost V 1 base and J 6 bases; bases outside gene matches: 7. CDR3 amino acids: CASSLGREGLDTQYF. CDR3 bases: TGTGCCAGCAGCTTAGGGAGGGAGGGCCTCGATACGCAGTATTTT.

This chain's CDR3 is CASSPGLAGGYTGELFF. CDR3 in DNA: TGCGCCAGCAGCCCGGGACTAGCGGGAGGTTACACCGGGGAGCTGTTTTTT. The rearrangement uses TRBV5-1 and TRBJ2-2, with 15 nucleotides matching TRBD2. After removal of 4 bases from V and 3 bases from J, the junction contained 4 bases not matched to a gene. This CDR3 is built from 17 residues. Germline loops: CDR1 SGHRS, CDR2 YFSETQ. The whole variable domain, filled in from reference TRBV5-1 and TRBJ2-2, reads KAGVTQTPRYLIKTRGQQVTLSCSPISGHRSVSWYQQTPGQGLQFLFEYFSETQRNKGNFPGRFSGRQFSNSRSEMNVSTLELGDSALYLCASSPGLAGGYTGELFFGEGSRLTVL.

The genes are TRBV6-1 and TRBJ1-1; D gene unclear. The CDR3 is 14 amino acids. The ends were cut back, 6 bases at V and 8 bases at J, with 19 bases in the middle. Per germline, CDR1 MNHNS and CDR2 SASEGT. This CDR3 reads CASRPLTVAREAFF. CDR3 nucleotides: TGTGCCAGCAGACCCCTAACAGTGGCTCGAGAAGCTTTCTTT.

This clone was seen a handful of times. The rearrangement joins TRBV7-9 to TRBJ2-2; no reliable D call. The CDR3 has 15 amino acids. Looked up from germline, CDR1 is SEHNR and CDR2 is FQNEAQ (reference sequence). The V end lost 4 bases, the J end lost 4 bases, and 13 bases lay between the germline ends. CDR3 coding DNA: TGTGCCAGCAGCTCCTATGCATCGGCCACCGGGGAGCTGTTTTTT. Protein: CASSSYASATGELFF.

This clone was found a few times. The V gene is TRBV11-2, the J gene TRBJ2-7; 7 bases map to TRBD2. The ends lost 3 bases at V and 2 bases at J; junction bases unmatched: 7. CDR1 is SGHAT, CDR2 FQNNGV, per germline. The length of the CDR3 is 15 residues. The CDR3 nucleotides read TGTGCCAGCAGCTTCCGACTAGCCGATACCTACGAGCAGTACTTC. This sequence encodes CASSFRLADTYEQYF.

The table lists this clone with a few counts. This sequence joins TRBV11-2 and TRBJ1-2; D might be TRBD1 (6 bases). In germline, CDR1 is SGHAT, CDR2 FQNNGV. V gave up 0 bases and J gave up 7 bases, with 9 bases separating them. This CDR3 is 13 amino acids long. DNA of the CDR3: TGTGCCAGCAGCTTAGAGGGGGCGGTTGGCTACACCTTC. Its protein is CASSLEGAVGYTF.

This clone was found a few times. V gene TRBV6-9 combines with J gene TRBJ2-2; 8 bases line up with TRBD1. This CDR3 spans 15 amino acids. Looked up from germline, CDR1 is MNHGY and CDR2 is SVAAGI. The V gene end was trimmed by 4 bases and the J gene end by 2 bases; junction bases not matched to a gene: 3. Here the CDR3 reads CASSWTGKNTGELFF. The CDR3 nucleotides are TGTGCCAGCAGTTGGACAGGGAAAAACACCGGGGAGCTGTTTTTT.

This clone is labeled large. The CDR3: CASSQGQDNEKLFF. CDR3 DNA: TGTGCCAGCAGCCAGGGACAAGATAATGAAAAACTGTTTTTT. This chain links TRBV5-4 with TRBJ1-4; D is possibly TRBD1 (6 bases). Trimming pared 4 bases from V and 4 bases from J, leaving 11 bases between. Germline assignment: CDR1 SGHNT and CDR2 YYREEE (reference sequence). This CDR3 spans 14 amino acids. The full variable domain, completed using reference TRBV5-4 and TRBJ1-4, is ETGVTQSPTHLIKTRGQQVTLRCSSQSGHNTVSWYQQALGQGPQFIFQYYREEENGRGNFPPRFSGLQFPNYSSELNVNALELDDSALYLCASSQGQDNEKLFFGSGTQLSVL.

The table lists this clone with a count of one. Given a much more abundant clone one base away, this may be a read error. The chain is built from TRBV27 and TRBJ2-7, with 12 bases identical to TRBD1. The CDR3 is 15 residues long. Germline V CDR1 and CDR2: MNHEY, SMNVEV (reference sequence). V lost 6 bases, J lost 7 bases, and 10 bases stayed unmatched. CDR3 in DNA: TGTGCCAGCAGGGCCCCGGGACAGGGGGCGCTTGAGCAGTACTTC. It translates to CASRAPGQGALEQYF.

This rearrangement joins TRBV4-1 to TRBJ1-2; D uncertain. Trimming removed 1 base from V and 5 bases from J, with 11 bases in between. The length of the CDR3 is 14 residues. Germline CDR1 MGHRA, CDR2 YSYEKL. CDR3 in amino acids: CASSQGSPHYGYTF. For the CDR3, the DNA is TGCGCCAGCAGCCAAGGGAGTCCCCATTATGGCTACACCTTC.

Judged by abundance, this clone is medium-sized. This chain connects TRBV5-1 to TRBJ1-4, with 8 nucleotides matching TRBD1. The CDR3 extends over 13 amino acids. The V and J ends lost 3 bases and 8 bases, in that order; junction bases with no gene match: 3. Per the germline V gene, CDR1 is SGHRS and CDR2 is YFSETQ. The CDR3 region is CASSWTGNEKLFF. Here the CDR3 DNA reads TGCGCCAGCAGCTGGACAGGGAACGAAAAACTGTTTTTT.

The chain combines TRBV5-5 with TRBJ1-3; D gene uncertain. Germline CDR1 SGHKS, CDR2 YYEKEE (reference sequence). V was clipped by 0 bases and J by 3 bases, with 10 bases between them. The CDR3 contains 15 residues. The CDR3 protein is CASSLDWLGGNTIYF. The CDR3 nucleotides are TGTGCCAGCAGCTTGGACTGGCTTGGTGGAAACACCATATATTTT.

In this sample, this clone turned up a few times. This CDR3 is CASSLEGLGYNEQFF. The CDR3 DNA follows: TGTGCCAGCAGCTTAGAGGGTTTAGGGTACAATGAGCAGTTCTTC. The chain recombines TRBV7-2 with TRBJ2-1; D gene ambiguous. The CDR3 is 15 amino acids. The V end was cut by 1 base, the J end by 4 bases, with 11 bases between. The germline CDR1 and CDR2 sequences are SGHTA and FQGNSA.

This clone has just one count. The chain is built from TRBV18 and TRBJ2-4, with D possibly matching TRBD1 (5 bases). This CDR3 is built from 14 residues. The ends were cut back, 4 bases at V and 5 bases at J, with 12 bases in the middle. Germline V gene sequence: CDR1 KGHSH, CDR2 LQKENI. CDR3 amino acids: CASSLVTGQNIQYF. Written as DNA, the CDR3 is TGTGCCAGCTCACTCGTAACAGGCCAAAACATTCAGTACTTC. Filled out from reference TRBV18 and TRBJ2-4, the complete variable domain reads NAGVMQNPRHLVRRRGQEARLRCSPMKGHSHVYWYRQLPEEGLKFMVYLQKENIIDESGMPKERFSAEFPKEGPSILRIQQVVRGDSAAYFCASSLVTGQNIQYFGAGTRLSVL.

This clone has just a few counts. The CDR3: CASRPRDSGNTIYF. CDR3 in DNA: TGTGCCAGCAGACCCCGGGACAGCGGAAACACCATATATTTT. This chain uses TRBV6-5 with TRBJ1-3; 7 positions agree with TRBD1. Looked up from germline, CDR1 is MNHEY and CDR2 is SVGAGI. V lost 6 bases and J lost 4; bases outside the gene matches: 6. The CDR3 consists of 14 residues.

The V and J genes are TRBV4-2 and TRBJ2-7; TRBD2 agrees at 13 bases. V was pared by 3 bases and J by 1 base, with 3 bases of the junction left unmatched. Germline V gives CDR1 LGHNA, CDR2 YNFKEQ. The CDR3 has 16 amino acids. The chain's CDR3 is CASSHRLAGGSYEQYF. The CDR3 nucleotides read TGTGCCAGCAGCCACCGACTAGCGGGAGGTTCCTACGAGCAGTACTTC.

The chain couples TRBV5-5 to TRBJ1-2; 7 bases fit TRBD1. In germline, CDR1 is SGHKS, CDR2 YYEKEE (reference sequence). V trimming: 4 bases; J trimming: 3 bases; junction bases outside the gene matches: 6. The CDR3 spans 14 residues. CDR3 region: CASSRQGFDYGYTF. CDR3 in DNA: TGTGCCAGCAGCCGACAGGGTTTCGACTATGGCTACACCTTC.